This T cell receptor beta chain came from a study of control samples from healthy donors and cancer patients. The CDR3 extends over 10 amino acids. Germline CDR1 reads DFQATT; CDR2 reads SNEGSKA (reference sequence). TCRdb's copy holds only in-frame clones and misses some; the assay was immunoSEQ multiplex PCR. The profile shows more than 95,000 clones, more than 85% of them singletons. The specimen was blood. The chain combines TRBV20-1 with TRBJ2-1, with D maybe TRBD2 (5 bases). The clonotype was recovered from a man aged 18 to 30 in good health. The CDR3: CSGIGNEQFF. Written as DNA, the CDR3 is TGCAGCGGGATAGGCAATGAGCAGTTCTTC.